This record looks at one TCR beta chain sequence and its context. Its antigen target is currently unknown. The sample holds no much larger clone one base away, and base qualities are not on file. TCRbeta CDR3 regions were amplified from genomic DNA by means of the immunoSEQ Assay, a bias-controlled multiplex PCR. Turning to the authors' computational methods: The number of nucleated cells in each sample was estimated from the amplification of reference gene primers within the assay. Sequence reads were collapsed and filtered to measure the absolute abundance of every unique TCRbeta CDR3 rearrangement. For each sample, productive Simpson clonality was calculated as the square root of Simpson's diversity index over productive rearrangements. Imported from immuneACCESS, the table was reduced by TCRdb to in-frame sequences with V and J called. These copies leave out some clones; in studies compared against another copy, an unresolved V gene accounts for under half, and the cause of the remainder is not known. V and J calls and clone size follow that table, whereas D and trimming were derived from the DNA. For this sample the table gives roughly 140,000 clones, of which approximately 85% were detected only once. The ten biggest clones cover less than 10% of the sample.

Taken from the germline V gene, the CDR1 and CDR2 loops are SQVTM and ANQGSEA. V is reduced by 4 bases and J by 0 bases, leaving a spacing of 10 bases between them. CDR3 length: 13 amino acids, cysteine to phenylalanine. The retained sequence is limited to the CDR3, 39 bases, with the frame set at the first base. This sample is drawn from a study of blood T cell repertoires in COVID-19 (dated by TCRdb to 2018 to 2020). Context from the whole study: Samples from collaborators originated in the United States, Italy and Spain and spanned both the acute and convalescent phases of COVID-19. The material from the prospective study consisted of cDNA or gDNA derived from T cells, B-cell-depleted T cells, or PBMCs. The dataset comprised deeply sampled blood TCRbeta repertoires from subjects exposed to, actively infected with, or recovered from COVID-19. The repertoires were released in a freely available public database intended as a resource for research on the immune response to SARS-CoV-2. The samples were drawn from the first 160 participants of the ongoing ImmuneRACE study and from 1,200 or so subjects provided by 6 global collaborators. A de-identified subject ID, COVID-19 status, age in years and sex were almost always included in the sample metadata. HLA class I and class II types, where available, came from metadata supplied by the sample provider rather than from assay-based typing. Results the study describes overall, beyond this receptor: How much clinical and demographic metadata was included differed by source and by participant, and the metadata was provided uncurated.

In Seattle, one collaborating source enrolled patients while the infection was active and tracked those patients longitudinally over the course of disease. Whole blood was collected in K2EDTA tubes by collaborating institutions according to the institutions' own protocols. Collaborator samples were shipped for TCRbeta analysis as frozen whole blood, isolated PBMCs, or DNA extracted from either sample type. Recombination joined TRBV29-1 with TRBJ2-7; there is no confident call for the D gene. Input material: peripheral blood. This sequence originates from a woman aged 55-70 years with COVID-19, enrolled during active disease. The CDR3 is CSVVGRISYEQYF. The sequence in DNA is TGCAGCGTTGTCGGCAGGATCTCCTACGAGCAGTACTTC.